This T cell receptor beta chain was sequenced in a study of blood T cell repertoires in COVID-19. Study in general: Some COVID-19 samples were acute and others convalescent; all came from the United States, Italy and Spain.

Clones were sequenced by immunoSEQ multiplex PCR, and TCRdb holds only the in-frame ones, with some missing. The data contain roughly 300,000 clones, around 87% of them singletons. Participants came from 20 to 25 US areas, aged about 18 to 89 years. Germline values: CDR1 SNHLY, CDR2 FYNNEI. Trimming removed 8 bases from V and 8 bases from J, with 15 bases in between. The CDR3 covers 13 residues. V usage is TRBV2 and J usage is TRBJ1-4, with a weak D call TRBD1 (5 bases). The clonotype was recovered from a woman aged 30 to 39 who had recovered from COVID-19. Sequencing was performed on PBMCs or T cells enriched from blood (not recorded which). This CDR3 is CASRSRGVEKLFF. In nucleotides, the CDR3 is TGTGCCAGCCGAAGTAGGGGTGTGGAAAAACTGTTTTTT.